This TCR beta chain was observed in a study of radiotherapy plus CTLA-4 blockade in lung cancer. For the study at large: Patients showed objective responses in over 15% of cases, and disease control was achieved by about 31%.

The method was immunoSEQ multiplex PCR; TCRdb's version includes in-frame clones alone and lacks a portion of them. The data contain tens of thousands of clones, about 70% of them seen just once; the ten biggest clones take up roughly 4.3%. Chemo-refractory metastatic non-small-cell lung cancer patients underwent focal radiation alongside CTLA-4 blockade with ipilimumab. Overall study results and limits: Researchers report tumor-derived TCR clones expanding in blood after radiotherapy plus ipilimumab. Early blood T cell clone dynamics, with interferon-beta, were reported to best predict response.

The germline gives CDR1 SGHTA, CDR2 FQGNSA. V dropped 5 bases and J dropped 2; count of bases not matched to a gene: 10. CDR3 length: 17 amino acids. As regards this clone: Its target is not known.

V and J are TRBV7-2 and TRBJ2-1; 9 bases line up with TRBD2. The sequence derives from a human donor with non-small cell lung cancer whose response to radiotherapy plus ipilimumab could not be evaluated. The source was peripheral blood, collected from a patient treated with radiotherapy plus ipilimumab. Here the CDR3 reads CASSQEGAGGPYNEQFF. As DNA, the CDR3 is TGTGCCAGCAGCCAAGAAGGGGCGGGAGGGCCCTACAATGAGCAGTTCTTC.